The rows below give T cell receptor beta chains drawn from one sample of a study of T cell responses to AZD1222 COVID-19 vaccine. Assay: immunoSEQ multiplex PCR; the TCRdb copy retains only in-frame clones and omits some. Of roughly 50,000 clones listed, approximately 90% were seen once; the top ten hold around 4%. This material consisted of peripheral blood, taken on day 0 of AZD1222 vaccination. The source of these receptors is an adult in good health. CDR3s include the opening cysteine and the closing phenylalanine or tryptophan. D genes are given only for firm matches. Clone size, where shown, is once, few, many, or a class for clones that have expanded.

v_gene	j_gene	abundance	d_gene	CDR3aa	CDR3nt
TRBV5-1	TRBJ2-5	-	-	CASSRGRGYPGETQYF	TGCGCCAGCAGCCGGGGGAGAGGCTACCCCGGAGAGACCCAGTACTTC
TRBV2	TRBJ1-2	-	-	CAGYSPRSSGYTF	TGTGCCGGGTACAGTCCCCGTAGCTCTGGCTACACCTTC
TRBV2	TRBJ1-4	-	-	CASSEREVTYNEKLFF	TGTGCCAGCAGTGAACGGGAGGTCACGTATAATGAAAAACTGTTTTTT
TRBV25-1	TRBJ1-6	-	-	CASSESRMSSYNSPLHF	TGTGCCAGCAGTGAATCCCGGATGAGCTCCTATAATTCACCCCTCCACTTT
TRBV6-5	TRBJ2-1	-	TRBD1	CASSPPAGGSEQFF	TGTGCCAGCAGTCCCCCCGCAGGGGGCAGTGAGCAGTTCTTC
TRBV20-1	TRBJ1-2	-	-	CSAPGESGYTF	TGCAGTGCCCCCGGGGAGAGTGGCTACACCTTC
TRBV28	TRBJ2-2	-	-	CASSYLTGREVGELFF	TGTGCCAGCAGTTATTTGACAGGTCGGGAGGTAGGGGAGCTGTTTTTT
TRBV19	TRBJ2-1	-	-	CASQTGDLQYNEQFF	TGTGCCAGCCAAACTGGGGACCTACAATACAATGAGCAGTTCTTC
TRBV29-1	TRBJ1-2	once	-	CSGFGGHGYTF	TGCAGCGGGTTTGGGGGGCACGGCTACACCTTC
TRBV7-9	TRBJ2-4	-	-	CASSRDSAKNIQYF	TGTGCCAGCAGCCGGGACTCAGCCAAAAACATTCAGTACTTC
TRBV19	TRBJ1-6	-	-	CASSIGESPLHF	TGTGCCAGTAGTATAGGAGAGTCACCCCTCCACTTT
TRBV6-5	TRBJ1-3	few	TRBD1	CATDVGQGSGNTIYF	TGTGCCACCGACGTCGGACAGGGCTCTGGAAACACCATATATTTT
TRBV25-1	TRBJ1-2	-	TRBD1	CASSPGTGNGYTF	TGTGCCAGCAGTCCCGGGACAGGGAATGGCTACACCTTC
TRBV27	TRBJ2-2	-	TRBD1	CASSLSKMGQGAIGELFF	TGTGCCAGCAGTTTATCGAAGATGGGACAGGGGGCTATCGGGGAGCTGTTTTTT
TRBV5-8	TRBJ1-6	once	-	CASSQVANSYNSPLHF	TGTGCCAGCAGCCAGGTAGCAAACTCCTATAATTCACCCCTCCACTTT
TRBV9	TRBJ2-7	-	-	CASSEGPAYEQYF	TGTGCCAGCAGCGAGGGCCCAGCCTACGAGCAGTACTTC
TRBV5-1	TRBJ1-5	-	-	CASSLGGYGNQPQHF	TGCGCCAGCAGCTTGGGGGGTTATGGCAATCAGCCCCAGCATTTT
TRBV3-1/TRBV3-2	TRBJ1-1	once	-	CASSQTRGSPEAFF	TGTGCCAGCAGCCAGACACGGGGTTCTCCTGAAGCTTTCTTT
TRBV28	TRBJ1-3	-	-	CASSFSVSGNTIYF	TGTGCCAGCAGTTTTTCGGTCTCTGGAAACACCATATATTTT
TRBV7-9	TRBJ2-1	once	-	CASRGVSYNEQFF	TGTGCCAGCAGGGGTGTCTCCTACAATGAGCAGTTCTTC
TRBV6-5	TRBJ2-7	-	-	CASSRTQTNYEQYF	TGTGCCAGCAGCAGAACCCAGACCAACTACGAGCAGTACTTC
TRBV6-5	TRBJ1-6	few	-	CASGRGSNSPLHF	TGTGCCAGCGGGAGGGGGTCGAATTCACCCCTCCACTTT
TRBV5-1	TRBJ1-5	-	-	CASSLDGSANQPQHF	TGCGCCAGCAGCTTGGATGGGTCCGCTAATCAGCCCCAGCATTTT
TRBV13	TRBJ1-6	-	TRBD1	CASSLGADRGYNSPLHF	TGTGCCAGCAGCTTAGGGGCCGACAGGGGGTATAATTCACCCCTCCACTTT
TRBV27	TRBJ1-2	-	TRBD1	CASSLHRGLGYGYTF	TGTGCCAGCAGTCTTCACAGGGGGCTAGGGTATGGCTACACCTTC
TRBV2	TRBJ1-2	-	TRBD1	CASSPRGQGNYGYTF	TGTGCCAGCAGCCCGCGGGGACAGGGCAACTATGGCTACACCTTC
TRBV6-5	TRBJ2-7	-	-	CASSYSGGLGYEQYF	TGTGCCAGCAGTTACTCTGGAGGGTTGGGCTACGAGCAGTACTTC
TRBV6-5	TRBJ2-2	-	-	CASSYALAANTGELFF	TGTGCCAGCAGTTACGCTTTAGCGGCGAACACCGGGGAGCTGTTTTTT
TRBV6-5	TRBJ2-7	-	TRBD1	CASSTGTGAYEQYF	TGTGCCAGCAGCACCGGGACAGGGGCCTACGAGCAGTACTTC
TRBV11-2	TRBJ1-6	-	-	CASSLDQSYNSPLHF	TGTGCCAGCAGCTTAGATCAATCCTATAATTCACCCCTCCACTTT
TRBV5-1	TRBJ2-7	-	-	CASSFSGGDYEQYF	TGCGCCAGCAGCTTTTCTGGGGGCGACTACGAGCAGTACTTC
TRBV4-2	TRBJ2-1	-	TRBD2	CASSQGLSGPYNEQFF	TGTGCCAGCAGCCAAGGCCTTAGCGGGCCCTACAATGAGCAGTTCTTC
TRBV4-2	TRBJ1-3	few	-	CASSQVIGGSGNTIYF	TGTGCCAGCAGCCAAGTTATAGGCGGCTCTGGAAACACCATATATTTT
TRBV30	TRBJ2-3	-	TRBD2	CAWSALAGGPNTQYF	TGTGCCTGGAGTGCACTAGCGGGGGGGCCGAATACGCAGTATTTT
TRBV7-2	TRBJ2-1	-	-	CASSSLWRGDEQFF	TGTGCCAGCAGCTCCCTATGGCGGGGCGATGAGCAGTTCTTC
TRBV5-1	TRBJ2-5	-	TRBD2	CASSPSGGALQETQYF	TGCGCCAGCAGCCCGAGCGGGGGGGCTCTCCAAGAGACCCAGTACTTC
TRBV6-1	TRBJ2-5	-	-	CASSDGVNSETQYF	TGTGCCAGCAGTGATGGTGTTAATTCGGAGACCCAGTACTTC
TRBV29-1	TRBJ1-2	-	-	CSVGGVNYGYTF	TGCAGCGTTGGGGGGGTCAACTATGGCTACACCTTC
TRBV29-1	TRBJ1-2	-	-	CSARKGNAGYTF	TGCAGCGCCCGAAAGGGGAATGCTGGCTACACCTTC
TRBV19	TRBJ2-1	-	TRBD1	CASSKGGLEQFF	TGTGCCAGTAGCAAAGGGGGCCTTGAGCAGTTCTTC
TRBV7-2	TRBJ2-7	-	-	CASSPTGQASYEQYF	TGTGCCAGCAGCCCAACGGGGCAGGCTTCCTACGAGCAGTACTTC
TRBV15	TRBJ1-5	few	-	CATSRDSGSQPQHF	TGTGCCACCAGCAGAGATTCAGGAAGTCAGCCCCAGCATTTT
TRBV9	TRBJ2-1	-	-	CASSYRDDWINNEQFF	TGTGCCAGCAGCTACCGCGATGATTGGATTAACAATGAGCAGTTCTTC